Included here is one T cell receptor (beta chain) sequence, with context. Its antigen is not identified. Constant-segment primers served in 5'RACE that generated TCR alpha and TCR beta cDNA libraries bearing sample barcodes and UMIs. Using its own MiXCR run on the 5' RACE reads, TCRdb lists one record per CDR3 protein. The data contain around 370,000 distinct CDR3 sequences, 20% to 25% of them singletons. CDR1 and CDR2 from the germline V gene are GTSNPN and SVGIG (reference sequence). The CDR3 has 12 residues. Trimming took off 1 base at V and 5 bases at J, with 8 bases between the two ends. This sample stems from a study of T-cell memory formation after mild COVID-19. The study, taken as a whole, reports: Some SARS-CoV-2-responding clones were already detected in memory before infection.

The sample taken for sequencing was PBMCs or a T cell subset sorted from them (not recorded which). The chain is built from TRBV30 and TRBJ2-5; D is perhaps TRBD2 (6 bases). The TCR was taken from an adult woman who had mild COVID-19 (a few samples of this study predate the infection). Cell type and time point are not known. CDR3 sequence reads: CAWSEGRETQYF. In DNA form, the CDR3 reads TGTGCCTGGAGTGAGGGGAGGGAGACCCAGTACTTC. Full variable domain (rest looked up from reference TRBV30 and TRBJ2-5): SQTIHQWPATLVQPVGSPLSLECTVEGTSNPNLYWYRQAAGRGLQLLFYSVGIGQISSEVPQNLSASRPQDRQFILSSKKLLLSDSGFYLCAWSEGRETQYFGPGTRLLVL.